This TCR beta chain was found in a study of shared clonotypes between healthy human individuals. The data were produced by immunoSEQ multiplex PCR, yet TCRdb's version contains in-frame clones alone and is incomplete. The sample holds roughly 1,000,000 clones, around 78% seen once. Between the trimmed V and J ends, which lost 5 bases and 4 bases, there was a span of 12 bases. Germline CDR1 reads SGDLS; CDR2 reads YYNGEE. CDR3 length: 13 amino acids. The sample taken for sequencing was memory CD4+ T cells from PBMCs. Noted subset: CD45RA-negative fraction. This sequence was found in a man in his late teens or twenties in good health. Some clones in this sample may be carry-over from other donors' samples. V is TRBV9 and J is TRBJ2-5; D is perhaps TRBD1 (6 bases). CDR3 DNA: TGTGCCAGCAGTCCTTCAGGGGCAGAGACCCAGTACTTC. It translates to CASSPSGAETQYF.